The 30 T cell receptor beta chains below all came from one sample that was sequenced in a study of vaccination and CD4 T cells after COVID-19. For these TCRs, the target antigens are not known. At the Johns Hopkins FTIC core, DNA taken from cultured CD4+ T cells was sequenced by way of the Oncomine TCR Beta short-read assay. TCRdb passed the PCR reads through MiXCR, listing each CDR3 protein once. Of some 3,500 distinct CDR3 sequences listed, under 20% are singletons. Regarding treatment: approximately nine-day PBMC culture with coronavirus spike peptide pools or control peptides (ViraFEST assay). Material: CD4+ T cells from blood, cultured in vitro. All receptors derive from a human donor who had recovered from COVID-19.

This clonotype counts as medium-sized. The rearrangement joins TRBV20-1 to TRBJ1-4; maybe TRBD1 (5 bases). The CDR3 consists of 12 residues. The V gene lost 1 base and the J gene lost 10 bases, with 10 bases spanning the gap. Germline CDR1 reads DFQATT; CDR2 reads SNEGSKA (reference sequence). The CDR3 region has the DNA TGCAGTGCTAGAGGGGGCCCCGGAAAACTGTTTTTT. Translating it yields CSARGGPGKLFF.

This chain links TRBV18 with TRBJ2-7; possible D gene TRBD2, 6 bases. The germline CDR1 and CDR2 sequences are KGHSH and LQKENI. This CDR3 comprises 12 residues. Deletions cut 6 bases from V and 5 bases from J, with 11 bases between. The CDR3 sequence is CASSPGEDEQYF. Written as DNA, the CDR3 is TGTGCCAGCTCCCCCGGGGAGGACGAGCAGTACTTC.

This clonotype was counted a few times. This sequence joins TRBV19 and TRBJ1-6; D remains ambiguous. The germline V and J ends were trimmed by 3 bases and 6 bases, with 9 bases remaining between them. The CDR3 covers 14 residues. The germline V gene encodes CDR1 LNHDA and CDR2 SQIVND (reference sequence). In DNA, the CDR3 is TGTGCCAGTAGTATTCGGCAGAGTAATTCACCCCTCCACTTT. Protein: CASSIRQSNSPLHF. Full variable domain (outside the CDR3, taken from reference TRBV19 and TRBJ1-6): DGGITQSPKYLFRKEGQNVTLSCEQNLNHDAMYWYRQDPGQGLRLIYYSQIVNDFQKGDIAEGYSVSREKKESFPLTVTSAQKNPTAFYLCASSIRQSNSPLHFGNGTRLTVT.

This clonotype was counted between two and nine times. This chain uses TRBV7-9 with TRBJ1-1, with D tentatively TRBD1 (6 bases). The V end was cut by 5 bases, the J end by 5 bases, with 12 bases between. CDR1 SEHNR and CDR2 FQNEAQ come from the germline V gene (reference sequence). The CDR3 is 13 amino acids. CDR3 protein: CASSLEGVTEAFF. CDR3 coding DNA: TGTGCCAGCAGCCTCGAGGGGGTGACTGAAGCTTTCTTT.

This chain joins TRBV6-2 or TRBV6-3 and TRBJ1-4, with TRBD1 matching over 8 bases. Germline V lookup: CDR1 MNHEY, CDR2 SVGEGT. Losses at the gene ends were 7 bases for V and 5 bases for J; bases not matched to a gene: 21. This CDR3 is built from 19 residues. The CDR3 region has the DNA TGTGCCAGCACCCACAGGGCAGGGGGCGCCCCGGGGGAGAATGAAAAACTGTTTTTT. Encoded protein: CASTHRAGGAPGENEKLFF.

The V gene is TRBV11-2, the J gene TRBJ2-4, with 10 bases lining up with TRBD2. The CDR3 has 15 residues. The germline CDR1 and CDR2 sequences are SGHAT and FQNNGV. Trimming cost V 5 bases and J 5 bases; bases outside gene matches: 6. The CDR3 loop is CASSTTGLAENIQYF. CDR3 DNA sequence: TGTGCCAGCAGCACAACCGGACTAGCGGAAAACATTCAGTACTTC.

The CDR3 sequence is CASAGGQGSYEQYF. The CDR3 nucleotides read TGTGCCAGCGCCGGGGGACAGGGTTCCTACGAGCAGTACTTC. The chain joins TRBV3-1 to TRBJ2-7; 9 positions match TRBD1. Germline V gene data show CDR1 as LGHDT and CDR2 as YNNKEL (reference sequence). The trim removed 8 bases at V and 1 base at J, leaving 6 bases unmatched. The CDR3 loop spans 14 amino acids.

The V and J genes are TRBV29-1 and TRBJ1-1; no clear D gene. V shed 4 bases and J shed 4 bases, with 10 bases lying between them. The CDR3 loop spans 12 amino acids. Per the germline V gene, CDR1 is SQVTM and CDR2 is ANQGSEA. The CDR3: CSVGRQPTEAFF. Here the CDR3 DNA reads TGCAGCGTTGGACGGCAGCCCACTGAAGCTTTCTTT.

The gene calls are TRBV15 and TRBJ2-7; D may be TRBD2 (5 bases). CDR1 is LNHNV and CDR2 is YYDKDF in the germline V gene (reference sequence). The CDR3 is made up of 13 amino acids. Trimming removed 5 bases at V and 6 bases at J, with 14 bases between. The CDR3 loop reads CATSLDFRREQYF. The CDR3 DNA is TGTGCCACCAGCTTGGACTTTCGACGCGAGCAGTACTTC.

This clonotype was observed a handful of times. The chain employs TRBV29-1 and TRBJ1-4, with unresolved D. V lost 4 bases to trimming and J lost 7 bases, with 10 bases between them. The CDR3 totals 12 residues. Germline CDR1 SQVTM, CDR2 ANQGSEA. The CDR3 nucleotides are TGCAGCGTTGCAAGGGAAGGTGAAAAACTGTTTTTT. Translated, it gives CSVAREGEKLFF.

The chain recombines TRBV12-3 or TRBV12-4 with TRBJ2-3; 7 bases fit TRBD2. The ends lost 7 bases at V and 2 bases at J; junction bases unmatched: 12. The CDR3 length is 16 residues. The CDR3 coding sequence is TGTGCCAGCAAGCTCTCTTCAGCGGGGTTCACAGATACGCAGTATTTT. It codes for CASKLSSAGFTDTQYF.

This rearrangement joins TRBV19 to TRBJ1-3; 7 positions match TRBD1. Germline lookup yields CDR1 LNHDA and CDR2 SQIVND (reference sequence). The J segment lost 2 bases and the V segment lost 7 bases, leaving 2 bases of the junction unmatched. This CDR3 spans 13 amino acids. The CDR3 bases are TGTGCCAGTACCGGACAGGCTGGAAACACCATATATTTT. Translated: CASTGQAGNTIYF.

This clonotype turned up a few times. One junction end does not reproduce the germline sequence, and a read error may be involved. The gene calls are TRBV30 and TRBJ1-5; TRBD1 agrees at 11 bases. Germline V lookup: CDR1 GTSNPN, CDR2 SVGIG (reference sequence). This CDR3 is 12 amino acids long. CDR3 nucleotide sequence: TGTGCCTTAGGGACAGGGGGTCAGACCCAGCATTTT. It codes for CALGTGGQTQHF.

This clonotype was counted only a few times. The genes are TRBV5-1 and TRBJ2-5, with a weak D call TRBD1 (5 bases). The CDR3 contains 13 residues. Germline-derived CDR1 and CDR2 are SGHRS and YFSETQ. Deletions cut 3 bases from V and 1 base from J, with 7 bases between. CDR3 DNA sequence: TGCGCCAGCAGCTCTGGGGCCCAAGAGACCCAGTACTTC. Residues: CASSSGAQETQYF.

This chain connects TRBV30 to TRBJ1-2; D ambiguous. V gave up 2 bases and J gave up 1 base, with 17 bases separating them. CDR1 and CDR2 (germline): GTSNPN, SVGIG (reference sequence). The CDR3 is made up of 16 amino acids. The chain's CDR3 is CAWSPPKPAFNYGYTF. The CDR3 nucleotides are TGTGCCTGGAGTCCTCCGAAGCCAGCATTTAACTATGGCTACACCTTC.

In this sample, this clonotype turned up once. The rearrangement uses TRBV12-3 or TRBV12-4 and TRBJ2-3; a possible D gene is TRBD1 (5 bases). The CDR3 is 14 amino acids. V lost 10 bases to trimming and J lost 6 bases, with 20 bases between them. The CDR3 loop reads CANSRVGFGDTQYF. CDR3 sequence (DNA): TGTGCCAACAGCAGGGTGGGGTTTGGGGATACGCAGTATTTT.

The chain is built from TRBV6-5 and TRBJ1-2; D ambiguous. The CDR3 extends over 16 amino acids. Trimming shortened V by 4 bases and J by 0 bases, and 15 bases separated the two germline ends. Germline values: CDR1 MNHEY, CDR2 SVGAGI. CDR3 sequence reads: CASSSTGGPSNYGYTF. CDR3 bases: TGTGCCAGCAGTTCCACCGGAGGACCTTCTAACTATGGCTACACCTTC.

With respect to this clonotype: A much larger clonotype is one base distant, so this may be a read error. The chain couples TRBV24-1 to TRBJ1-6; 7 bases agree with TRBD1. In germline, CDR1 is KGHDR, CDR2 SFDVKD. This CDR3 comprises 15 residues. CDR3 sequence reads: CAASDLTGQNSPLHF. The CDR3 DNA is TGTGCCGCCAGTGACCTGACAGGGCAGAATTCACCCCTCCACTTT.

The sample holds a few counts of this clonotype. The rearrangement joins TRBV14 to TRBJ1-2, with 10 bases fitting TRBD1. The length of the CDR3 is 15 residues. Germline V CDR1 and CDR2: SGHDN, FVKESK. The ends lost 5 bases at V and 8 bases at J; junction bases unmatched: 11. CDR3 DNA sequence: TGTGCCAGCAGCTCCCGACAGGGGGCTTTGGAGGGCTACACCTTC. Amino acids: CASSSRQGALEGYTF.

This clonotype was counted once. V and J are TRBV12-3 or TRBV12-4 and TRBJ2-3; D might be TRBD2 (5 bases). The ends were cut back, 3 bases at V and 3 bases at J, with 13 bases in the middle. This CDR3 is built from 15 residues. Written as DNA, the CDR3 is TGTGCCAGCAGTTTCATCGGGGTAGGAACAGATACGCAGTATTTT. Translation: CASSFIGVGTDTQYF.

The V and J genes are TRBV10-3 and TRBJ2-3; 16 bases match TRBD2. V lost 7 bases to trimming and J lost 1 base; unmatched junction nucleotides: 8. Germline assignment: CDR1 ENHRY and CDR2 SYGVKD. The CDR3 loop spans 18 amino acids. This CDR3 is CAINTGLAGGPRTDTQYF. CDR3 sequence (DNA): TGTGCCATCAATACGGGACTAGCGGGGGGGCCCCGCACAGATACGCAGTATTTT.

The chain combines TRBV5-1 with TRBJ1-1; 8 bases are a match to TRBD1. The germline V gene has CDR1 SGHRS and CDR2 YFSETQ. V gave up 0 bases and J gave up 4 bases; unmatched junction bases: 11. The CDR3 is 17 residues long. DNA of the CDR3: TGCGCCAGCAGCTTGGCAGGGGGCGCGGGTCGGAGCACTGAAGCTTTCTTT. Amino acid sequence: CASSLAGGAGRSTEAFF.

This clonotype has more than one count but fewer than ten. The rearrangement joins TRBV30 to TRBJ2-5, with a possible D match to TRBD1 (6 bases). The CDR3 loop spans 14 amino acids. CDR1 GTSNPN and CDR2 SVGIG come from the germline V gene (reference sequence). Trimming cost V 0 bases and J 5 bases, with 13 bases left between them. The CDR3 reads CAWSVRGQRETQYF. The CDR3 DNA sequence: TGTGCCTGGAGTGTACGAGGACAGCGGGAGACCCAGTACTTC.

The rearrangement uses TRBV19 and TRBJ1-5; D is undetermined. V gave up 6 bases and J gave up 4 bases, with 13 bases separating them. Germline CDR1 LNHDA, CDR2 SQIVND (reference sequence). The CDR3 runs 14 residues. The DNA for the CDR3 is TGTGCCAGTAGGGGTCCAAGAGGGAATCAGCCCCAGCATTTT. It specifies CASRGPRGNQPQHF.

This clonotype has more than one count but fewer than ten. The chain joins TRBV12-3 or TRBV12-4 to TRBJ1-2, with unresolved D. There are 13 residues in the CDR3. Trimming stripped 6 bases from V and 1 base from J, with 9 bases between. The CDR3 DNA sequence: TGTGCCAGCAGCCCGACACTTAACTATGGCTACACCTTC. This gives the protein CASSPTLNYGYTF.

The rearrangement uses TRBV29-1 and TRBJ2-2; 14 bases line up with TRBD2. V shed 6 bases and J 1 base; nucleotides not matched to a gene: 1. The CDR3 sequence is 15 residues long. Germline CDR1 is SQVTM and CDR2 is ANQGSEA. In DNA form, the CDR3 reads TGCAGCGTCGGGACTAGCGGGGGGAACACCGGGGAGCTGTTTTTT. This translates into CSVGTSGGNTGELFF.

Notes on this clonotype: The junction does not match germline at one end; this may be a read error. The chain recombines TRBV11-2 with TRBJ1-2; no clear D gene. The CDR3 is 15 residues long. Germline V gene data show CDR1 as SGHAT and CDR2 as FQNNGV. The CDR3 DNA reads as TGTGCCAGCAGCTCGTATCTCCGGGTCTCCTATGGCTACGCCTTC. It encodes CASSSYLRVSYGYAF.

The chain combines TRBV5-1 with TRBJ1-2; D is perhaps TRBD1 (6 bases). The V and J ends lost 3 bases and 2 bases respectively, with 17 bases between them. Germline V CDR1 and CDR2: SGHRS, YFSETQ. CDR3 size: 16 residues. In DNA form, the CDR3 reads TGCGCCAGCAGCTCGGCAACGGGGGGGGCGAACTATGGCTACACCTTC. As protein: CASSSATGGANYGYTF.

V gene TRBV15 combines with J gene TRBJ2-1; tentatively, D is TRBD2 (5 bases). Per germline, CDR1 LNHNV and CDR2 YYDKDF (reference sequence). CDR3 length equals 15 residues. The V gene lost 7 bases and the J gene lost 1 base, with 14 bases spanning the gap. Here the CDR3 DNA reads TGTGCCACCACCGTGCAAGGAGGATCCTACAATGAGCAGTTCTTC. Its protein is CATTVQGGSYNEQFF.

The rearrangement joins TRBV18 to TRBJ2-2, with 8 bases identical to TRBD1. This CDR3 has 15 amino acids. The germline V gene encodes CDR1 KGHSH and CDR2 LQKENI. V lost 6 bases to trimming and J lost 0 bases; unmatched junction nucleotides: 3. CDR3 loop: CASSPTGANTGELFF. CDR3 bases: TGTGCCAGCTCTCCGACAGGGGCGAACACCGGGGAGCTGTTTTTT.